These 13 T cell receptor beta chains originate from one sample sequenced in a study of T cells expressing NK-cell markers. One entry per CDR3 protein, without DNA, is what TCRdb gives after re-calling the 5' RACE reads. In all, the sample yields tens of thousands of distinct CDR3 sequences. Specimen: blood T cells: a sorted CD56 or NKG2C T cell subset, CD4+ or CD8+ T cells, or bulk PBMC T cells (not recorded which). The source is a woman aged 18-70 years in good health.

The V call is TRBV7-6, the J call TRBJ2-2. This CDR3 comprises 17 residues. CDR1 and CDR2 from the germline V gene are SGHVS and FNYEAQ. CDR3 residues: CASSLGWLGANTGELFF.

The rearrangement uses TRBV9 and TRBJ2-6. Germline-derived CDR1 and CDR2 are SGDLS and YYNGEE. The CDR3 runs to 15 residues. The CDR3 sequence: CASSVVGDGANVLTF.

The rearrangement joins TRBV5-1 to TRBJ1-5; the TRBD1 assignment by TCRdb is unverifiable without DNA. The CDR3 loop spans 15 amino acids. CDR1 SGHRS and CDR2 YFSETQ come from the germline V gene. CDR3 residues: CASIGGFYSNQPQHF.

The CDR3: CASSSTAQPQHF. The chain carries TRBV5-6 and TRBJ1-5. Germline loops: CDR1 SGHDT, CDR2 YYEEEE. The CDR3 extends over 12 amino acids.

This chain's CDR3 is CASSSPGGGNTGELFF. The V gene is TRBV7-9, the J gene TRBJ2-2. CDR1 and CDR2 (germline): SEHNR, FQNEAQ (reference sequence). The CDR3 is made up of 16 amino acids.

This chain connects TRBV2 to TRBJ1-1; TCRdb's D gene call, TRBD1, goes unchecked for lack of DNA. CDR3 length: 12 residues. Germline-derived CDR1 and CDR2 are SNHLY and FYNNEI. This chain's CDR3 is CASEGENTEAFF.

The V gene is TRBV4-1, the J gene TRBJ2-3. CDR1 is MGHRA, CDR2 YSYEKL, per germline. The CDR3 spans 13 residues. CDR3 loop: CASSTQVSDTQYF.

V gene TRBV4-1 combines with J gene TRBJ1-1; as DNA is missing, the TRBD1 call by TCRdb cannot be tested. This CDR3 comprises 16 residues. Germline V gene lookup returns CDR1 MGHRA and CDR2 YSYEKL. The CDR3 sequence is CASSRSEQGASTEAFF.

V gene TRBV4-1 combines with J gene TRBJ2-4; without DNA, the TCRdb call of TRBD2 cannot be checked. This CDR3 has 18 amino acids. CDR1 MGHRA and CDR2 YSYEKL come from the germline V gene. This chain's CDR3 is CASSLGSERGGPKNIQYF.

The rearrangement links TRBV4-2 to TRBJ2-7; lacking DNA, the TRBD1 call made by TCRdb goes unchecked. This CDR3 contains 14 residues. Per the germline V gene, CDR1 is LGHNA and CDR2 is YNFKEQ. The CDR3 loop is CASSPRTGAYEQYF.

V usage is TRBV7-3 and J usage is TRBJ2-3; checking the TCRdb D call of TRBD2 is not possible without DNA. This CDR3 has 20 residues. Germline V gives CDR1 SGHTA, CDR2 FQGTGA. CDR3 loop: CASSFSGLAGVLSSTDTQYF.

The CDR3 is CASGTGPYEQYF. This chain links TRBV27 with TRBJ2-7; no DNA is available, so the TRBD1 call from TCRdb remains unchecked. Germline assignment: CDR1 MNHEY and CDR2 SMNVEV (reference sequence). The CDR3 consists of 12 residues.

This rearrangement joins TRBV2 to TRBJ2-7; TCRdb picks TRBD2, but there is no DNA to check that call. CDR3 length: 15 amino acids. From germline, CDR1 is SNHLY and CDR2 FYNNEI. CDR3 protein: CASRPASGGINEQYF.